Below, 30 T cell receptor beta chains from the same sample are listed, as sequenced in a study of breast tumors, draining lymph nodes, adjacent tissues. The lymph nodes were axillary draining lymph nodes from breast cancer patients. TCRdb called the multiplex PCR reads again in MiXCR, with one record for every CDR3 protein. Here the sample spans approximately 89,000 distinct CDR3 sequences, roughly 30% being singletons. The sample was axillary lymph node tissue. Receptor source: a female donor with breast cancer. Some clones in this sample may be carry-over from other donors' samples.

This clonotype was observed at least ten times. The J gene is TRBJ2-7, the V gene TRBV5-1, with D possibly being TRBD1 (5 bases). The CDR3 runs to 15 residues. Germline-derived CDR1 and CDR2 are SGHRS and YFSETQ. V lost 0 bases and J 3 bases, leaving 13 bases between the germline ends. CDR3 nucleotides: TGCGCCAGCAGCTTGGCCGGTGACAGATTCTACGAGCAGTACTTC. This codes for CASSLAGDRFYEQYF.

With respect to this clonotype: One end of the junction is discordant with germline, which a read error may explain. CDR3 in DNA: TGTGCCAGCAGCTTAGGGTTGACAGCCGTGGCCCGAATACCCACTGAAGCTTTCTTT. It yields the protein CASSLGLTAVARIPTEAFF. The chain has TRBV12-3 or TRBV12-4 and TRBJ1-1; the D gene is possibly TRBD1 (5 bases). CDR3 length: 19 amino acids.

This clonotype has a count of ten or more. V is TRBV5-4 and J is TRBJ2-7, with TRBD2 matching over 7 bases. Germline trimming cut 3 bases from V and 2 bases from J; bases unmatched to any gene: 8. CDR3 length equals 15 residues. The germline gives CDR1 SGHNT, CDR2 YYREEE (reference sequence). CDR3 in DNA: TGTGCCAGCAGCTCAAAGCGGGACTTTCCCTACGAGCAGTACTTC. It codes for CASSSKRDFPYEQYF.

The V call is TRBV2, the J call TRBJ1-5, with D perhaps matching TRBD1 (5 bases). V was clipped by 8 bases and J by 2 bases, with 25 bases between them. From germline, CDR1 is SNHLY and CDR2 FYNNEI. This CDR3 contains 18 residues. The CDR3 DNA is TGTGCCAGCGGGGTAGGGGCCCGAACATATAGCGGCAATCAGCCCCAGCATTTT. Translating it yields CASGVGARTYSGNQPQHF.

In this sample, this clonotype turned up many times. This sequence joins TRBV6-1 and TRBJ2-7; TRBD1 might be the D (6 bases). CDR3 length: 14 amino acids. V gave up 7 bases and J gave up 2 bases, with 15 bases separating them. CDR1 is MNHNS and CDR2 is SASEGT in the germline V gene. CDR3 nucleotide sequence: TGTGCCAGCACTCGGACTGACAGGACCTACGAGCAGTACTTC. This encodes CASTRTDRTYEQYF.

This clonotype was seen ten or more times. The chain links TRBV27 to TRBJ1-5; D is ambiguous. Germline V gene lookup returns CDR1 MNHEY and CDR2 SMNVEV (reference sequence). Deletions cut 8 bases from V and 4 bases from J, with 9 bases between. This CDR3 region has 12 residues. The CDR3 DNA follows: TGTGCCAGCTGGCGGAATAATCAGCCCCAGCATTTT. This gives the protein CASWRNNQPQHF.

This clonotype occurred many times. This sequence joins TRBV5-5 and TRBJ2-2, with TRBD2 matching over 7 bases. The V gene's germline CDR1 is SGHKS and CDR2 YYEKEE (reference sequence). The length of the CDR3 is 16 residues. V was clipped by 0 bases and J by 7 bases; unmatched bases: 9. The CDR3 nucleotides read TGTGCCAGCAGCTTGGGGACTAGTTTAGGGTACGGGGAGCTGTTTTTT. Its translation: CASSLGTSLGYGELFF. The full variable domain, its missing parts supplied by reference TRBV5-5 and TRBJ2-2, is DAGVTQSPTHLIKTRGQQVTLRCSPISGHKSVSWYQQVLGQGPQFIFQYYEKEERGRGNFPDRFSARQFPNYSSELNVNALLLGDSALYLCASSLGTSLGYGELFFGEGSRLTVL.

This clonotype was counted many times. Just one base apart from a much larger clone, this may be a read error. The V and J genes are TRBV6-5 and TRBJ1-6, with D tentatively TRBD1 (5 bases). Germline CDR1 is MNHEY and CDR2 is SVGAGI. This CDR3 has 16 residues. Trimming shortened V by 5 bases and J by 7 bases, and 18 bases separated the two germline ends. CDR3 in amino acids: CASSHTPGRYNSPLHF. CDR3 nucleotides: TGTGCCAGCAGTCATACCCCAGGGCGCTACAATTCACCCCTCCACTTT.

Worth noting for this clonotype: Just one base apart from a much larger clone, this may be a read error. The chain combines TRBV20-1 with TRBJ2-1, with a possible D match to TRBD2 (5 bases). This CDR3 contains 14 residues. From germline, CDR1 is DFQATT and CDR2 SNEGSKA (reference sequence). Trimming cost V 2 bases and J 2 bases, with 10 bases left between them. The CDR3 DNA sequence: TGCAGTGCTAGAAAACTAGTGGCCTACAATGAGCAGTTCTTC. This sequence encodes CSARKLVAYNEQFF.

This clonotype was counted many times. The V call is TRBV29-1, the J call TRBJ1-1, with a possible D match to TRBD1 (6 bases). This CDR3 contains 13 residues. The V gene's germline CDR1 is SQVTM and CDR2 ANQGSEA. V shed 1 base and J shed 4 bases, with 10 bases lying between them. In DNA, the CDR3 is TGCAGCGTTGAAGGACAGGCGAGCACTGAAGCTTTCTTT. Amino acid sequence: CSVEGQASTEAFF.

V gene TRBV3-1 combines with J gene TRBJ2-2; D remains ambiguous. Germline lookup yields CDR1 LGHDT and CDR2 YNNKEL (reference sequence). Trimming pared 4 bases from V and 3 bases from J, leaving 9 bases between. The CDR3 is 14 residues long. CDR3 loop: CASSPFGHTGELFF. The CDR3 DNA is TGTGCCAGCAGCCCCTTTGGGCACACCGGGGAGCTGTTTTTT. The full variable domain, with the rest looked up from reference TRBV3-1 and TRBJ2-2, is DTAVSQTPKYLVTQMGNDKSIKCEQNLGHDTMYWYKQDSKKFLKIMFSYNNKELIINETVPNRFSPKSPDKAHLNLHINSLELGDSAVYFCASSPFGHTGELFFGEGSRLTVL.

In its sample, this clonotype was seen many times. The chain carries TRBV30 and TRBJ2-2; possible D gene TRBD2, 6 bases. This CDR3 spans 14 amino acids. Germline V lookup: CDR1 GTSNPN, CDR2 SVGIG (reference sequence). V lost 4 bases and J lost 5, with 14 bases in between. This chain's CDR3 is CAWTMTGGTGELFF. The CDR3 DNA reads as TGTGCCTGGACAATGACCGGAGGGACCGGGGAGCTGTTTTTT.

This clonotype appeared many times. The chain's CDR3 is CAISESMAGGYNEQFF. The CDR3 bases are TGTGCCATCAGTGAGTCGATGGCGGGAGGGTACAATGAGCAGTTCTTC. J is TRBJ2-1 and V is TRBV10-3, with 9 bases lining up with TRBD2. This CDR3 is 16 amino acids long. The V and J ends lost 0 bases and 4 bases, in that order; junction bases with no gene match: 4. Germline values: CDR1 ENHRY, CDR2 SYGVKD.

In its sample, this clonotype was seen many times. The rearrangement joins TRBV19 to TRBJ1-3; 7 positions match TRBD1. CDR1 is LNHDA and CDR2 is SQIVND in the germline V gene (reference sequence). Trimming removed 10 bases from V and 0 bases from J; junction bases left unmatched: 6. This CDR3 contains 14 residues. Written as DNA, the CDR3 is TGTGCCACCAGGGACAGAGGCTCTGGAAACACCATATATTTT. Encoded protein: CATRDRGSGNTIYF.

This clonotype was detected ten times or more. The rearrangement joins TRBV2 to TRBJ1-1, with unresolved D. The length of the CDR3 is 13 residues. Germline V lookup: CDR1 SNHLY, CDR2 FYNNEI. The V gene lost 7 bases and the J gene lost 7 bases, with 16 bases spanning the gap. The CDR3 sequence: CASKPISALEAFF. The CDR3 DNA is TGTGCCAGCAAGCCAATTTCGGCCCTTGAAGCTTTCTTT.

This clonotype came up many times. With a much larger clone just one base away, this may be a read error. V usage is TRBV12-3 or TRBV12-4 and J usage is TRBJ2-7, with 8 bases that match TRBD2. This CDR3 is built from 14 residues. V trimming: 6 bases; J trimming: 2 bases; junction bases outside the gene matches: 6. This chain's CDR3 is CASRHAGGTYEQYF. CDR3 DNA: TGTGCCAGCAGACACGCGGGGGGAACCTACGAGCAGTACTTC.

The count of this clonotype is one. A clone one base away is much larger, so this may be a read error. This chain links TRBV30 with TRBJ1-4; 9 bases match TRBD1. This CDR3 has 17 amino acids. Trimming removed 3 bases from V and 5 bases from J; junction bases left unmatched: 13. In germline, CDR1 is GTSNPN, CDR2 SVGIG (reference sequence). DNA for the CDR3: TGTGCCTGGAGGGGAACCCGGACAGGGGTCAGCAATGAAAAACTGTTTTTT. Translated, it gives CAWRGTRTGVSNEKLFF.

This clonotype was counted many times. A read error may be the cause here, since a much bigger clone is one base away. CDR3 protein: CSARDRGGAATQYF. In DNA form, the CDR3 reads TGCAGTGCTAGAGATCGTGGGGGGGCAGCTACGCAGTATTTT. The rearrangement joins TRBV20-1 to TRBJ2-3; D may be TRBD2 (7 bases). Germline V CDR1 and CDR2: DFQATT, SNEGSKA (reference sequence). The CDR3 spans 14 residues. V was trimmed by 0 bases and J by 8 bases, leaving 15 bases between them.

This clonotype came up many times. This rearrangement joins TRBV7-8 to TRBJ2-7; 8 bases are a match to TRBD1. There are 15 residues in the CDR3. The V gene end was trimmed by 5 bases and the J gene end by 9 bases; junction bases not matched to a gene: 15. Germline V lookup: CDR1 SGHVS, CDR2 FQNEAQ. The CDR3 reads CASSPRTGILSGQYF. The CDR3 DNA follows: TGTGCCAGCAGCCCCAGGACAGGGATACTATCGGGGCAGTACTTC.

This clonotype was counted at least ten times. The J gene is TRBJ2-7, the V gene TRBV9, with 9 bases fitting TRBD1. This CDR3 spans 15 amino acids. CDR1 and CDR2 from the germline V gene are SGDLS and YYNGEE. J lost 5 bases, V lost 3 bases, and 9 bases had no gene match. CDR3 amino acids: CASSAYRDRVDEQYF. CDR3 nucleotides: TGTGCCAGCAGCGCCTACCGGGACAGGGTGGACGAGCAGTACTTC.

This clonotype was picked up many times. The chain employs TRBV2 and TRBJ1-2, with D hard to call. Germline V gives CDR1 SNHLY, CDR2 FYNNEI. The V and J ends lost 6 bases and 4 bases respectively, with 15 bases between them. CDR3 size: 14 residues. In DNA, the CDR3 is TGTGCCAGCAGCGCGCCGGGTCTCGTCTATGGCTACACCTTC. This sequence encodes CASSAPGLVYGYTF.

Comments on this clonotype: A much larger clone differs from this one at a single base, so this may be a read error. The CDR3 here is CASSFYGTAARETQYF. The CDR3, as DNA: TGTGCCAGCAGCTTTTACGGGACGGCGGCGAGGGAGACCCAGTACTTC. The gene calls are TRBV11-3 and TRBJ2-5, with D perhaps given as TRBD1 or TRBD2 (5 bases each). CDR1 is SGHNT, CDR2 YENEEA, per germline. There are 16 residues in the CDR3. The V end lost 3 bases, the J end lost 5 bases, and 19 bases lay between the germline ends.

This clonotype was found many times. The chain combines TRBV10-1 with TRBJ2-2, with 12 bases lining up with TRBD2. V was pared by 7 bases and J by 7 bases, with 13 bases of the junction left unmatched. The CDR3 has 17 residues. From germline, CDR1 is WNHNN and CDR2 SYGVQD (reference sequence). In DNA, the CDR3 is TGCGCCAGCACCGCCCAGGAGACTAGCGGGAGTTTCGGGGAGCTGTTTTTT. Translated: CASTAQETSGSFGELFF.

The table lists this clonotype with many counts. The J gene is TRBJ1-2, the V gene TRBV9, with D possibly TRBD1 on 6 matching bases. CDR1 and CDR2 (germline): SGDLS, YYNGEE. The CDR3 extends over 15 amino acids. Deletions cut 0 bases from V and 6 bases from J, with 15 bases between. CDR3 DNA sequence: TGTGCCAGCAGCGTAGCGGGAGGGGGTTCCAATGGCTACACCTTC. Its translation is CASSVAGGGSNGYTF.

The rearrangement joins TRBV6-4 to TRBJ2-7; D possibly corresponds to TRBD1 (6 bases). V shed 6 bases and J shed 12 bases, with 21 bases lying between them. Germline values: CDR1 MRHNA, CDR2 SNTAGT. This CDR3 spans 13 amino acids. The CDR3 DNA reads as TGTGCCAGCAGCGCAGGGGACCCAAACCTTTCGTACTTC. Translated, it gives CASSAGDPNLSYF.

In this sample, this clonotype turned up a few times. The CDR3 loop reads CASVPQGAWGTGELFF. The CDR3 coding sequence is TGTGCCAGCGTACCGCAGGGGGCTTGGGGCACCGGGGAGCTGTTTTTT. The J gene is TRBJ2-2, the V gene TRBV6-1, with 8 bases that match TRBD1. V was clipped by 8 bases and J by 4 bases; unmatched bases: 12. The CDR3 runs to 16 residues. Germline V gene data show CDR1 as MNHNS and CDR2 as SASEGT.

In regard to this clonotype: This may be a read error, as it is one base from a much larger clone. The chain is built from TRBV14 and TRBJ1-1, with D possibly being TRBD1 (5 bases). The CDR3 consists of 14 residues. Germline CDR1 SGHDN, CDR2 FVKESK. Trimming took 4 bases from V and 7 from J, leaving 16 bases between them. CDR3 sequence: CASSREGAWSEAFF. CDR3 bases: TGTGCCAGCAGCCGAGAAGGGGCATGGAGTGAAGCTTTCTTT.

This clonotype appeared many times. One junction end does not reproduce the germline sequence, and a read error may be involved. V is TRBV5-5 and J is TRBJ2-7; 7 positions match TRBD2. CDR3 length: 14 residues. Germline values: CDR1 SGHKS, CDR2 YYEKEE (reference sequence). The CDR3 is CASSLSGDSYQQYF. The DNA of the CDR3 is TGTGCCAGCAGCTTAAGCGGGGACTCCTACCAGCAGTACTTC.

On this clonotype itself: Its ends do not fully match the called genes, so a read error is possible. The V gene is TRBV7-2, the J gene TRBJ1-4; unclear D gene. The CDR3 is 14 residues long. In germline, CDR1 is SGHTA, CDR2 FQGNSA. CDR3 in DNA: TGTGCCAGCAGCTTAGACAGCCATAGTGAAGAACTGTTTTTT. Translating gives CASSLDSHSEELFF.

This clonotype was counted ten times or more. The V and J genes are TRBV5-1 and TRBJ1-5; D gene ambiguous. This CDR3 has 15 amino acids. The germline gives CDR1 SGHRS, CDR2 YFSETQ. V was trimmed by 2 bases and J by 0 bases, leaving 9 bases between them. The CDR3 here is CASSFENHSNQPQHF. Written as DNA, the CDR3 is TGCGCCAGCAGCTTCGAAAACCATAGCAATCAGCCCCAGCATTTT.